This is a list of T cell receptor beta chains from one sample in a study of T-cell reconstitution after alpha-beta-depleted transplantation in children. Each CDR3 protein is one row after TCRdb ran MiXCR on the PCR reads. Of 750,000 to 950,000 distinct CDR3 sequences in the sample, 15% to 20% are singletons; the top ten hold approximately 5%. Sequencing used PBMCs, mostly from graft donor cells, obtained 360 days after TCRalphabeta/CD19-depleted stem cell transplant. These receptors were obtained from a male patient aged 10 to 17 who had a stem cell transplant for acute lymphoblastic leukemia, so the T cells may come from the graft donor. CDR3s include the opening cysteine and the closing phenylalanine or tryptophan. D genes are given only for firm matches. Clone size is stated in some rows and not others, as once, few, many or a class when expanded.

TRBJ1-3 NA TRBV6-5 TRBD1 TGTGCCAGCAGTTACTACTCGACAGGGGCCGGCGCCATATATTTT CASSYYSTGAGAIYF
TRBJ2-2 NA TRBV5-1 NA TGCGCCAGCAGCTTGGATACCGGGCACACCGGGGAGCTGTTTTTT CASSLDTGHTGELFF
TRBJ2-2 few TRBV6-1 NA TGTGCCAGTGCCGGGACTCTTAACACCGGGGAGCTGTTTTTT CASAGTLNTGELFF
TRBJ2-1 NA TRBV4-1 NA TGCGCCAGCAGCCGAGCAGACAGGAACTCCTACAATGAGCAGTTCTTC CASSRADRNSYNEQFF
TRBJ2-3 NA TRBV9 NA TGTGCCAGCAGCGTAGAGGGTACAAGCACAGATACGCAGTATTTT CASSVEGTSTDTQYF
TRBJ1-5 NA TRBV10-3 TRBD1 TGTGCCATCAGTGAATTGAGGGGGCGCGTTGAGCCCCAGCATTTT CAISELRGRVEPQHF
TRBJ1-1 many TRBV5-1 NA TGCGCCAGCAGCTTGGGTGACATGTGGTCAAAAGCTTTCTTT CASSLGDMWSKAFF
TRBJ2-7 few TRBV14 NA TGTGCCAGCAGCCAAGATCGGGTGAAGGGAAATTACGAGCAGTACTTC CASSQDRVKGNYEQYF
TRBJ2-7 NA TRBV4-1 NA TGCGCCAGCAGCCAAGGAGACAGTTTCTCCTACGAGCAGTACTTC CASSQGDSFSYEQYF
TRBJ2-1 many TRBV11-2 TRBD2 TGTGCCAGCAGCTTAGTTCCAGCGGGAGGGCCCCATGAGCAGTTCTTC CASSLVPAGGPHEQFF
TRBJ1-3 many TRBV7-9 NA TGTGCCAGCAGCTTAGCGTCAGACTCTGGAAACACCATATATTTT CASSLASDSGNTIYF
TRBJ2-5 many TRBV11-2 TRBD2 TGTGCCAGCAGCTTAGATCTACTAGCGGGTAAACAAGAGACCCAGTACTTC CASSLDLLAGKQETQYF
TRBJ2-7 NA TRBV5-1 NA TGCGCCAGCAGCTTGGACCTTCTCTCCTACGAGCAGTACTTC CASSLDLLSYEQYF
TRBJ2-1 NA TRBV5-1 NA TGCGCCAGCAGCTTTGAAGGAATTGAGCAGTTCTTC CASSFEGIEQFF
TRBJ1-5 few TRBV12-3/TRBV12-4 NA TGTGCCAGCAACGGGGGCTTGGATCAGCCCCAGCATTTT CASNGGLDQPQHF
TRBJ2-5 NA TRBV11-2 NA TGTGCCAGCAACATTGGCGGGCAGACGCGGGCGAAGACCCAGTACTTC CASNIGGQTRAKTQYF
TRBJ2-1 NA TRBV7-9 NA TGTGCAGGGAACGAGGGTGAGCAGTTCTTC CAGNEGEQFF
TRBJ2-1 NA TRBV6-1 NA TGTGCCAGCAGAATGGGGCAGGTAACCTACAATGAGCAGTTCTTC CASRMGQVTYNEQFF
TRBJ2-7 NA TRBV12-3/TRBV12-4 TRBD2 TGTGCCAGCAGTGCCCCCCTAGCGGACCTTTCCTACGAGCAGTACTTC CASSAPLADLSYEQYF
TRBJ2-1 NA TRBV27 TRBD2 TGTGCCAGCAGTTTACGGCTAGCGGGACAACGTAGGGATGAGCAGTTCTTC CASSLRLAGQRRDEQFF
TRBJ2-1 NA TRBV6-5 TRBD2 TGTGCCAGCAGTTACTCGAGGGGTAGCGGGAGGGTATACAATGAGCAGTTCTTC CASSYSRGSGRVYNEQFF
TRBJ2-1 few TRBV11-2 TRBD1 TGTGCCAGCAGCTTAGATTGGACAGGGGGAGGGAGTGAGCAGTTCTTC CASSLDWTGGGSEQFF
TRBJ1-1 many TRBV12-3/TRBV12-4 NA TGTGCCAGCAGTTTAACAGGAACGGTGAACACTGAAGCTTTCTTT CASSLTGTVNTEAFF
TRBJ2-5 NA TRBV11-2 NA TGTGCCAGCAGCCCGAGAGAGACCCTTCTCCTTCAGTACTTC CASSPRETLLLQYF
TRBJ2-3 NA TRBV12-3/TRBV12-4 TRBD2 TGTGCCAGCAGCCGGGCCGGACTAGCGTTTCCCACAGATACGCAGTATTTT CASSRAGLAFPTDTQYF
TRBJ2-1 many TRBV5-1 TRBD2 TGCGCCAGCAGCTTGACTAGCGGGAGGGCCCACAATGAGCAGTTCTTC CASSLTSGRAHNEQFF
TRBJ2-7 many TRBV5-1 NA TGCGCCAGCAGCTCGGACTTTGAGCAGTACTTC CASSSDFEQYF
TRBJ1-4 few TRBV20-1 NA TGCAGTGCTCGCGGGTTGGCTAATGAAAAACTGTTTTTT CSARGLANEKLFF
TRBJ1-1 NA TRBV27 TRBD1 TGTGCCAGCAGTAAATACAGGGGGTTCCCTGAAGCTTTCTTT CASSKYRGFPEAFF
TRBJ1-1 few TRBV5-1 TRBD1 TGCGCCAGCAGCTCCCGGGACAGGGACACTGAAGCTTTCTTT CASSSRDRDTEAFF
TRBJ1-1 many TRBV7-3 NA TGTGCCAGCAGACACGACGGCGATATTGGTGAAGCTTTCTTT CASRHDGDIGEAFF
TRBJ2-5 few TRBV6-5 NA TGTGCCAGCAGTTATCTCAGCCAAGAGACCCAGTACTTC CASSYLSQETQYF
TRBJ2-7 few TRBV28 NA TGTGCCAGCAGTTTTTGGCAGACCAAATACGAGCAGTACTTC CASSFWQTKYEQYF
TRBJ2-1 few TRBV11-2 NA TGTGCCAGCAGCTTTGAAGTCTTGAAGGAGCAGTTCTTC CASSFEVLKEQFF
TRBJ2-1 NA TRBV20-1 TRBD2 TGCAGGACAACCGGGACTAGTAACAATGAGCAGTTCTTC CRTTGTSNNEQFF
TRBJ1-1 NA TRBV7-9 TRBD1 TGTGCCAGCAGCCTATACGGACAGGGACTACTTGAAGCTTTCTTT CASSLYGQGLLEAFF
TRBJ2-7 NA TRBV10-3 NA TGTGCCATCGGATGGGGACTCGAGTCCTACGAGCAGTACTTC CAIGWGLESYEQYF